One and the same sample provided the 3 T cell receptor beta chains below, sequenced in a study of T cell repertoires in cytomegalovirus infection. TCRdb fed the reads into MiXCR, producing one record per CDR3 protein. This sample has more than 650,000 distinct CDR3 sequences, with under 40% found just once. The sample taken for sequencing was PBMCs. These receptors all stem from a human donor in good health (CMV status not recorded). Some clones in this sample may be carry-over from other donors' samples.

The chain links TRBV19 to TRBJ2-3; D gene unclear. There are 14 residues in the CDR3. CDR1 and CDR2 from the germline V gene are LNHDA and SQIVND (reference sequence). The V end lost 1 base, the J end lost 8 bases, and 13 bases lay between the germline ends. The CDR3 reads CASSIGTGRATQYF. CDR3 coding DNA: TGTGCCAGTAGTATAGGAACGGGCCGAGCTACGCAGTATTTT.

This clonotype was found many times. The rearrangement uses TRBV15 and TRBJ2-6; TRBD1 is a possible D gene (6 bases). The CDR3 sequence is 18 residues long. Germline V CDR1 and CDR2: LNHNV, YYDKDF (reference sequence). V lost 3 bases to trimming and J lost 0 bases, with 15 bases between them. The CDR3 DNA reads TGTGCCACCAGCAGTTCGGACAGTTCCTCCTCTGGGGCCAACGTCCTGACTTTC. Translating gives CATSSSDSSSSGANVLTF.

In its sample, this clonotype was seen many times. V and J are TRBV11-2 and TRBJ1-5; D perhaps matches TRBD1 (5 bases). The CDR3 totals 15 residues. Looked up from germline, CDR1 is SGHAT and CDR2 is FQNNGV. V lost 1 base and J 2 bases, leaving 9 bases between the germline ends. The CDR3 DNA follows: TGTGCCAGCAGCTTAGGGCGAGGGGGCAATCAGCCCCAGCATTTT. It specifies CASSLGRGGNQPQHF. Looking up the rest from reference TRBV11-2 and TRBJ1-5 gives the full variable domain: EAGVAQSPRYKIIEKRQSVAFWCNPISGHATLYWYQQILGQGPKLLIQFQNNGVVDDSQLPKDRFSAERLKGVDSTLKIQPAKLEDSAVYLCASSLGRGGNQPQHFGDGTRLSIL.